The text below deals with one T cell receptor (beta chain). Its antigen is undetermined. These data belong to a study of shared clonotypes between healthy human individuals. Study findings and constraints: In a few donors, about 5% of naive CD4 clonotypes appeared in common.

V gave up 0 bases and J gave up 0 bases; unmatched junction bases: 7. CDR1 and CDR2 from the germline V gene are SQVTM and ANQGSEA. The CDR3 has 17 amino acids. Data came from immunoSEQ multiplex PCR; TCRdb stores just in-frame clones and leaves some out. The sample holds some 2,500,000 clones, 85% to 95% seen once. Input material: naive CD4+ T cells from PBMCs. The subset denotes: CD45RA+ positively selected. The clonotype was recovered from a man younger than 30 in good health. Some clones in this sample may be carry-over from other donors' samples. The J gene is TRBJ2-7, the V gene TRBV29-1; 11 bases align to TRBD1. In DNA, the CDR3 is TGCAGCGTTGAAGAAGAAAGCGGGACAGGGGGCTCCTACGAGCAGTACTTC. Protein: CSVEEESGTGGSYEQYF.